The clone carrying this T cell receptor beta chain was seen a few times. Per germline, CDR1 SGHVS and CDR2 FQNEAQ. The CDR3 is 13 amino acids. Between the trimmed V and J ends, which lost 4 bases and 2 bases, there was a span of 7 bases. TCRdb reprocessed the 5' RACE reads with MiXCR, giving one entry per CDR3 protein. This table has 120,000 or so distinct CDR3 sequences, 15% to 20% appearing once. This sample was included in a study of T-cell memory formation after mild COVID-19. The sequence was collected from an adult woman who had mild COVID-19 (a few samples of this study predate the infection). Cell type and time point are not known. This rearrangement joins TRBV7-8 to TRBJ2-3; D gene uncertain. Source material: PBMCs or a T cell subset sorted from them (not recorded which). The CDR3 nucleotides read TGTGCCAGCAGCTATGGATTCACAGATACGCAGTATTTT. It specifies CASSYGFTDTQYF.